This T cell receptor (beta chain) comes out of a study of blood T cell repertoires in COVID-19. Looking at the study overall: Samples of COVID-19 (acute and convalescent) were obtained from the United States, Italy and Spain.

Per the germline V gene, CDR1 is MNHNS and CDR2 is SASEGT. The CDR3 runs to 15 residues. The V gene end was trimmed by 3 bases and the J gene end by 2 bases; junction bases not matched to a gene: 5. This clone was detected a few times. Per the original methods: From reference gene primer amplification, estimates of nucleated cell counts were derived. Sequencing was performed with immunoSEQ multiplex PCR; in TCRdb, only in-frame clones are kept and a portion is missing. V and J calls and clone size are given by that table; D and trimming were obtained from the DNA. The sample consists of fewer than 400,000 clones, over 75% of them appearing once. The study drew participants aged roughly 18 to 95 years from fewer than 30 US areas. Participants' own reports of clinical history determined their cohort assignment.

The material sequenced was PBMCs or T cells enriched from blood (not recorded which). The chain employs TRBV6-1 and TRBJ1-1; 8 nucleotides line up with TRBD1. The sequence came from a man aged 25 to 40 who had recovered from COVID-19. CDR3 nucleotide sequence: TGTGCCAGCAGTGACCGGACAGGGAGCAACACTGAAGCTTTCTTT. This encodes CASSDRTGSNTEAFF.